The sequence of this T cell receptor beta chain was determined in a study of T cells in Graves' hyperthyroidism and ophthalmopathy. The CDR3 is 18 amino acids. With V trimmed by 6 bases and J by 1 base, 13 bases remained unmatched. TCR beta CDR3 sequences were amplified from RNA transcripts. First-round RT-PCR targeting the TCR CDR3 was performed with the HTBI primer set. TCRdb re-called the multiplex PCR reads with MiXCR, one entry per CDR3 protein. The sample has a few hundred thousand distinct CDR3 sequences; roughly 15% are singletons. Sequencing was carried out using blood. The sequence was obtained from a woman between 40 and 50 years old with Graves' ophthalmopathy. The J gene is TRBJ2-2, the V gene TRBV12-3 or TRBV12-4; 8 bases align to TRBD1. CDR3 sequence: CASSLSRWTGKNTGELFF. In DNA form, the CDR3 reads TGTGCCAGCAGCTTAAGTCGTTGGACAGGGAAGAACACCGGGGAGCTGTTTTTT.